This entry concerns a single T cell receptor (beta chain). This entry comes from a study of PD-1 blockade in classical Hodgkin lymphoma. Time point noted: cycle 4 day 1 (C4D1), after less than seven weeks of nivolumab. Every patient was affected by relapse after autologous stem cell transplantation, while exposure to brentuximab vedotin was not uniform. Clones were read by immunoSEQ multiplex PCR, and TCRdb kept only the in-frame ones, dropping some. The sample has about 50,000 clones; 90% are singletons. This sequence originates from a human donor with classical Hodgkin lymphoma. The specimen was peripheral blood mononuclear cells (PBMCs), collected before the fourth cycle of nivolumab.

The CDR3 DNA reads as TGTGCCAGCTCACCACCACAGGGGAAGAGCACCGGGGAGCTGTTTTTT. Its protein product is CASSPPQGKSTGELFF. The chain combines TRBV18 with TRBJ2-2; TRBD1 aligns across 7 bases. J gave up 4 bases and V 0 bases, and 5 bases lay outside the gene matches. Germline loops: CDR1 KGHSH, CDR2 LQKENI. There are 16 residues in the CDR3. The entire variable domain, with the rest obtained from reference TRBV18 and TRBJ2-2, is as follows: NAGVMQNPRHLVRRRGQEARLRCSPMKGHSHVYWYRQLPEEGLKFMVYLQKENIIDESGMPKERFSAEFPKEGPSILRIQQVVRGDSAAYFCASSPPQGKSTGELFFGEGSRLTVL.